This T cell receptor beta chain stems from a study of CD8 T cells in ankylosing spondylitis. CDR3 length: 16 residues. Trimming took 4 bases from V and 6 from J; bases not matched to a gene: 10. Germline loops: CDR1 MGHRA, CDR2 YSYEKL. The study's findings and limits: Significant enrichment of disease-linked clones was reported in matched ankylosing spondylitis synovial fluid. There was a TCR beta motif, made of several highly homologous variants, that appeared characteristic of ankylosing spondylitis blood.

A word on this clonotype: The target antigen is unknown.

TCRdb re-derived calls from the 5' RACE reads in MiXCR, one entry per CDR3 protein. The sample consists of about 160,000 distinct CDR3 sequences, 8.5% to 10% of them appearing once. The V call is TRBV4-1, the J call TRBJ2-1; 9 bases are a match to TRBD2. Sequencing was done on a sample of blood, either unsorted or a sorted T cell fraction (not recorded which). The TCR was taken from a female donor with ankylosing spondylitis or in good health (not recorded which). The CDR3 nucleotides are TGCGCCAGCAGCCGAGCCGCTTCTAGCGGGACCAATGAGCAGTTCTTC. Amino acids: CASSRAASSGTNEQFF.